The 23 T cell receptor beta chains below were found in one sample sequenced in a study of blood T cell repertoires in COVID-19. Produced via immunoSEQ multiplex PCR; TCRdb's table is partial and in-frame only. This table holds about 150,000 clones, around 87% found once. The sample was peripheral blood. Source of these receptors: a woman between 35 and 50 years old with acute or convalescent COVID-19.

This sequence joins TRBV19 and TRBJ2-2; D not resolved. Germline CDR1 and CDR2: LNHDA and SQIVND (reference sequence). The V end was cut by 6 bases, the J end by 4 bases, with 9 bases between. This CDR3 contains 13 residues. The CDR3 nucleotides are TGTGCCAGTAGGAGATCTACCACCGGGGAGCTGTTTTTT. This translates into CASRRSTTGELFF.

The chain couples TRBV25-1 to TRBJ2-6; tentatively, D is TRBD1 (6 bases). Germline assignment: CDR1 MGHDK and CDR2 SYGVNS. With 4 bases removed from V and 0 bases from J, the gap between germline ends came to 13 bases. This CDR3 is built from 17 residues. The CDR3 nucleotides read TGTGCCAGCAGTGTATACCAGGGGAACTCTGGGGCCAACGTCCTGACTTTC. This translates into CASSVYQGNSGANVLTF.

This chain connects TRBV3-1 (or the pseudogene TRBV3-2) to TRBJ2-1, with TRBD2 matching over 11 bases. The CDR3 is 16 amino acids. Germline-derived CDR1 and CDR2 are LGHDT and YNNKEL (reference sequence). The trim removed 2 bases at V and 7 bases at J, leaving 7 bases unmatched. The CDR3 DNA reads TGTGCCAGCAGCCAAAATAGCGGGGGGGCATCTAATGAGCAGTTCTTC. Its protein product is CASSQNSGGASNEQFF.

The rearrangement joins TRBV5-1 to TRBJ2-1; D possibly corresponds to TRBD2 (7 bases). This CDR3 has 17 residues. Per germline, CDR1 SGHRS and CDR2 YFSETQ. Deletions cut 0 bases from V and 0 bases from J, with 13 bases between. The DNA for the CDR3 is TGCGCCAGCAGCTTGGGGGGGGGCCGGGCCTCCTACAATGAGCAGTTCTTC. Amino acid sequence: CASSLGGGRASYNEQFF.

This clone was recorded only once. The chain uses TRBV7-9 and TRBJ1-2, with no clear D. V dropped 4 bases and J dropped 4 bases, with 16 bases sitting between them. The CDR3 consists of 15 residues. Germline CDR1 and CDR2: SEHNR and FQNEAQ (reference sequence). The CDR3 sequence: CASSSPSVRSYGYTF. The DNA of the CDR3 is TGTGCCAGCAGCTCCCCTTCCGTGCGTTCCTATGGCTACACCTTC.

V usage is TRBV19 and J usage is TRBJ2-6; D is perhaps TRBD1 (5 bases). The germline V and J ends were trimmed by 4 bases and 1 base, with 8 bases remaining between them. CDR1 is LNHDA and CDR2 is SQIVND in the germline V gene (reference sequence). The CDR3 is 15 amino acids. The CDR3, as DNA: TGTGCCAGTAGTACCCAGGGTTCTGGGGCCAACGTCCTGACTTTC. Protein: CASSTQGSGANVLTF.

The CDR3 region has the DNA TGTGCCAGCAGCCAAGATCTAAACTATGGCTACACCTTC. This translates into CASSQDLNYGYTF. The chain uses TRBV4-2 and TRBJ1-2; no reliable D call. V was shortened by 0 bases and J by 2 bases, with 4 bases between the two germline ends. The CDR3 runs 13 residues. Germline assignment: CDR1 LGHNA and CDR2 YNFKEQ.

The genes are TRBV19 and TRBJ2-7; 7 bases are shared with TRBD1. J was trimmed by 4 bases and V by 6 bases; bases with no gene match: 0. The CDR3 spans 11 residues. From germline, CDR1 is LNHDA and CDR2 SQIVND (reference sequence). The CDR3 region is CASRGQYEQYF. In nucleotides, the CDR3 is TGTGCCAGTAGGGGACAGTACGAGCAGTACTTC. Full variable domain (remainder filled in from reference TRBV19 and TRBJ2-7): DGGITQSPKYLFRKEGQNVTLSCEQNLNHDAMYWYRQDPGQGLRLIYYSQIVNDFQKGDIAEGYSVSREKKESFPLTVTSAQKNPTAFYLCASRGQYEQYFGPGTRLTVT.

J is TRBJ1-4 and V is TRBV5-4, with TRBD1 identical over 8 bases. Germline trimming cut 4 bases from V and 7 bases from J; bases unmatched to any gene: 9. From germline, CDR1 is SGHNT and CDR2 YYREEE (reference sequence). This CDR3 has 15 residues. The CDR3 sequence is CASSVDRTGSEKLFF. CDR3 DNA: TGTGCCAGCAGCGTTGATAGGACAGGGAGTGAAAAACTGTTTTTT.

The rearrangement uses TRBV7-8 and TRBJ1-6; D gene uncertain. Trimming shortened V by 4 bases and J by 9 bases, and 10 bases separated the two germline ends. Germline CDR1 reads SGHVS; CDR2 reads FQNEAQ. The CDR3 contains 13 residues. DNA for the CDR3: TGTGCCAGCAGCTCACGGTGGGCTTCACCCCTCCACTTT. Its translation is CASSSRWASPLHF.

V gene TRBV9 combines with J gene TRBJ2-2, with D possibly being TRBD1 (6 bases). The V and J ends lost 3 bases and 6 bases respectively, with 6 bases between them. The CDR3 sequence is 12 residues long. Looked up from germline, CDR1 is SGDLS and CDR2 is YYNGEE. The CDR3 coding sequence is TGTGCCAGCAGCGAGGGGGCCGGGGAGCTGTTTTTT. Translating it yields CASSEGAGELFF.

J is TRBJ1-5 and V is TRBV20-1; D gene ambiguous. The CDR3 length is 12 residues. Germline-derived CDR1 and CDR2 are DFQATT and SNEGSKA (reference sequence). Trimming left V 3 bases short and J 1 base short, with 4 bases between. The CDR3 nucleotides read TGCAGTGCTAGTTTAAGCAATCAGCCCCAGCATTTT. Translation gives CSASLSNQPQHF.

J is TRBJ1-5 and V is TRBV7-2, with D possibly being TRBD1 (5 bases). The CDR3 is 15 residues long. Germline V CDR1 and CDR2: SGHTA, FQGNSA. The V end lost 4 bases, the J end lost 2 bases, and 12 bases lay between the germline ends. The CDR3 bases are TGTGCCAGCAGCTCCCAGGGTTCTGGCAATCAGCCCCAGCATTTT. This gives the protein CASSSQGSGNQPQHF.

The DNA of the CDR3 is TGTGCCAGCAGCTTAGAGAGCTCCTACAATGAGCAGTTCTTC. Translated, it gives CASSLESSYNEQFF. The chain recombines TRBV7-9 with TRBJ2-1; D is undetermined. Looked up from germline, CDR1 is SEHNR and CDR2 is FQNEAQ (reference sequence). This CDR3 region has 14 residues. Trimming took 1 base from V and 0 from J, leaving 4 bases between them.

The chain joins TRBV7-9 to TRBJ1-4, with a weak D call TRBD1 (6 bases). Trimming cost V 1 base and J 8 bases, with 20 bases left between them. Germline values: CDR1 SEHNR, CDR2 FQNEAQ (reference sequence). The CDR3 is 17 residues long. In nucleotides, the CDR3 is TGTGCCAGCAGCTTAGGAGGCACCTGGCAGGGGATGGAAAAACTGTTTTTT. Its translation: CASSLGGTWQGMEKLFF.

The chain employs TRBV15 and TRBJ2-6; maybe TRBD1 (5 bases). The CDR3 length is 18 residues. The V end was cut by 0 bases, the J end by 4 bases, with 16 bases between. Per the germline V gene, CDR1 is LNHNV and CDR2 is YYDKDF (reference sequence). The CDR3 here is CATSRDEPGFFGANVLTF. The CDR3 bases are TGTGCCACCAGCAGAGATGAGCCAGGGTTTTTCGGGGCCAACGTCCTGACTTTC.

J is TRBJ2-1 and V is TRBV5-6; 9 bases match TRBD2. The germline V gene encodes CDR1 SGHDT and CDR2 YYEEEE. The CDR3 has 15 amino acids. V lost 5 bases and J lost 4; bases outside the gene matches: 7. This chain's CDR3 is CASSYAGGRYNEQFF. The CDR3 nucleotides are TGTGCCAGCAGTTATGCGGGAGGGCGGTACAATGAGCAGTTCTTC.

This sequence joins TRBV6-4 and TRBJ2-3; 7 bases agree with TRBD2. The CDR3 runs to 15 residues. Trimming removed 5 bases from V and 4 bases from J; junction bases left unmatched: 9. Germline CDR1 and CDR2: MRHNA and SNTAGT. The CDR3: CASSTRSGAADTQYF. DNA of the CDR3: TGTGCCAGCAGTACTAGAAGCGGGGCAGCAGATACGCAGTATTTT.

The chain employs TRBV24-1 and TRBJ1-2; 10 bases map to TRBD1. V trimming: 3 bases; J trimming: 3 bases; junction bases outside the gene matches: 3. The CDR3 consists of 15 residues. CDR1 and CDR2 (germline): KGHDR, SFDVKD. This CDR3 is CATSDPTGGDYGYTF. CDR3 DNA sequence: TGTGCCACCAGTGATCCGACAGGGGGCGACTATGGCTACACCTTC.

The V call is TRBV11-2, the J call TRBJ1-2; tentative D call: TRBD1 (6 bases). The CDR3 sequence is 12 residues long. The V and J ends lost 3 bases and 8 bases respectively, with 10 bases between them. Germline CDR1 SGHAT, CDR2 FQNNGV. In DNA, the CDR3 is TGTGCCAGCAGCTTCCGGGACAACGGCTACACCTTC. It translates to CASSFRDNGYTF.

This chain uses TRBV3-1 (or the pseudogene TRBV3-2) with TRBJ1-1, with D unresolved. The CDR3 contains 11 residues. Germline V lookup: CDR1 LGHDT, CDR2 YNNKEL (reference sequence). Trimming removed 4 bases at V and 11 bases at J, with 11 bases between. CDR3 amino acids: CASSPGGVAFF. CDR3 DNA: TGTGCCAGCAGCCCGGGAGGTGTGGCTTTCTTT.

The genes are TRBV6-2 or TRBV6-3 and TRBJ1-5; 7 bases line up with TRBD1. Germline CDR1 is MNHEY and CDR2 is SVGEGT. The CDR3 extends over 17 amino acids. V shed 2 bases, J shed 1 base, and the junction held 8 bases outside the gene matches. CDR3 bases: TGTGCCAGCAGTTACGGCCGGCAGGGGGTAAGCAATCAGCCCCAGCATTTT. Residues: CASSYGRQGVSNQPQHF.

V usage is TRBV20-1 and J usage is TRBJ2-1; D is uncertain. CDR1 and CDR2 from the germline V gene are DFQATT and SNEGSKA (reference sequence). The CDR3 consists of 13 residues. Trimming took off 3 bases at V and 0 bases at J, with 6 bases between the two ends. The CDR3, as DNA: TGCAGTGCTAGTCTGAGCTCCTACAATGAGCAGTTCTTC. Protein: CSASLSSYNEQFF.